A single TCR beta chain is shown here with its context. Its antigen is still unknown. The data derive from a study of cytomegalovirus exposure and HLA in healthy donors. Findings of the study overall: A later analysis linked a missense DCLRE1C variant to TCR beta V- and J-gene trimming.

This PCR relied on a set of 60 Vbeta primers and 13 Jbeta primers. Here immunoSEQ multiplex PCR was the method, and the copy in TCRdb shows in-frame clones only, minus some. The table shows 200,000 to 250,000 clones, with around 89% occurring only once. Germline-derived CDR1 and CDR2 are WSHSY and SAAADI. The CDR3 consists of 15 residues. The V gene end was trimmed by 5 bases and the J gene end by 8 bases; junction bases not matched to a gene: 9. The receptor's source is a woman aged 18-29 years in good health and CMV-seronegative. The specimen sequenced was PBMCs. The chain uses TRBV10-2 and TRBJ1-4; the match to TRBD1 covers 9 bases. The CDR3 coding sequence is TGCGCCAGCAGTTCAAGGACAGGGGTGGTGGAAAAACTGTTTTTT. This encodes CASSSRTGVVEKLFF.